This T cell receptor beta chain was captured in a study of T cell responses to AZD1222 COVID-19 vaccine (dated by TCRdb to 2020 to 2023). Looking at the study overall: Because spike-specific TCR depth and breadth did not differ between the two schedules, AZD1222 recipients who got a second dose at roughly 4 weeks were pooled with those who got a second dose at roughly 12 weeks. A total of 230 to 250 trial participants underwent TCR sequencing, of whom 200 to 220 had received two doses of AZD1222 and 26 had received two doses of the MenACWY control vaccine. Trial participants were enrolled by age into subgroups of 18-55, 56-69 and 70-plus years, and around 150, 29 and 61 TCR-sequenced participants, respectively, were included in these subgroups. Overall study results and their limits: After two AZD1222 doses, both the breadth and the depth of spike-specific TCRs were significantly higher than at day 0 and than in MenACWY recipients. Because no samples from the day 14 peak response were available, repertoires could be characterized only after the peak T cell response. Participants were mostly white British and included more females than males, and it was suggested by the authors that clonal diversity may have been underestimated. The vaccine-associated CD4 TCRs covered the entire spike protein, and the dominant responses fell in regions 160-218 and 743-854. Reportedly, almost half of the unique spike-specific TCRs recognized epitopes lying outside the regions that are mutated in the B.1.351 and B.1.1.7 variants. In the small 56-69-year group, the increase in depth fell short of significance, most likely because of low power. Conclusions about previously exposed vaccinees are limited because only five or six AZD1222 recipients were SARS-CoV-2 seropositive at baseline.

The CDR3 regions of human TCRbeta chains were analyzed by immunosequencing. The original methods were these. Repertoire TCRs were checked for matches against a reference library of SARS-CoV-2-specific TCRs that had been generated using the MIRA antigen-specificity platform. Breadth was defined as the fraction of unique TCRs that were SARS-CoV-2-associated. Depth was defined as the fraction of total T cells that were SARS-CoV-2-associated. Using the MIRA data, every spike-specific TCR was mapped to the spike region that the TCR reacted to and assigned to either a CD4 or a CD8 class. Log10-transformed breadth and depth values were compared by one-way ANOVA with Sidak's multiple comparisons tests. TCRdb took over this immuneACCESS table, retaining in-frame rearrangements with V and J assigned. Such tables are incomplete; in checked studies, under half of the missing clones stem from an unresolved V gene, and the remainder is unexplained. V, J and clone size were drawn from that table, and D and trimming were deduced from the DNA. This sample comprises 90,000 to 120,000 clones, about 88% of them detected only once. The ten top clones hold approximately 18% of the sample.

The CDR3 spans 14 residues, from the cysteine through the phenylalanine. The DNA shown is the 42-base CDR3, in frame from base 1. V drops 1 base and J drops 8 bases, leaving 14 bases in between. According to the germline V gene (reference sequence), CDR1 reads LNHNV and CDR2 reads YYDKDF. In the paper's terms, the time point label means: baseline before first vaccination. Vaccinee samples were obtained from the UK trials COV001 and COV002, which included a single-blind randomized controlled phase 2/3 trial of AZD1222 (ChAdOx1 nCoV-19) in healthy adults. Trial participant PBMC samples were collected at day 0 and day 28 after the second dose for TCRbeta chain sequencing. Comments on this clone: What this receptor recognizes is not known. Base quality data are lacking; no much larger clone is found one base away.

The chain is made from TRBV15 and TRBJ1-2; TRBD1 is a weak D gene call, 6 bases matching. The receptor was isolated from an adult in good health. Sequencing was performed on peripheral blood, taken on day 0 of AZD1222 vaccination. Read as DNA, the sequence is TGTGCCACCAGCAGAGGGGAGGGGGTGAGAGGCTACACCTTC. It translates to CATSRGEGVRGYTF.